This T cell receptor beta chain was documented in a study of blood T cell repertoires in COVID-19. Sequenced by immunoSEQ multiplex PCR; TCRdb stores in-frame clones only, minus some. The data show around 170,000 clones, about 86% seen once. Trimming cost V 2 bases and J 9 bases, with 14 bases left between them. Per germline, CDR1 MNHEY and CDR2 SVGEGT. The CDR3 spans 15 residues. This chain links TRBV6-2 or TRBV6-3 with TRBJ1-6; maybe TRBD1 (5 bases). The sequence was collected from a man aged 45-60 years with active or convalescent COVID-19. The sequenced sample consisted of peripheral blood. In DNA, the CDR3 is TGTGCCAGCAGTTACGTCGCCAGGGAAGTTTCACCCCTCCACTTT. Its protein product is CASSYVAREVSPLHF.